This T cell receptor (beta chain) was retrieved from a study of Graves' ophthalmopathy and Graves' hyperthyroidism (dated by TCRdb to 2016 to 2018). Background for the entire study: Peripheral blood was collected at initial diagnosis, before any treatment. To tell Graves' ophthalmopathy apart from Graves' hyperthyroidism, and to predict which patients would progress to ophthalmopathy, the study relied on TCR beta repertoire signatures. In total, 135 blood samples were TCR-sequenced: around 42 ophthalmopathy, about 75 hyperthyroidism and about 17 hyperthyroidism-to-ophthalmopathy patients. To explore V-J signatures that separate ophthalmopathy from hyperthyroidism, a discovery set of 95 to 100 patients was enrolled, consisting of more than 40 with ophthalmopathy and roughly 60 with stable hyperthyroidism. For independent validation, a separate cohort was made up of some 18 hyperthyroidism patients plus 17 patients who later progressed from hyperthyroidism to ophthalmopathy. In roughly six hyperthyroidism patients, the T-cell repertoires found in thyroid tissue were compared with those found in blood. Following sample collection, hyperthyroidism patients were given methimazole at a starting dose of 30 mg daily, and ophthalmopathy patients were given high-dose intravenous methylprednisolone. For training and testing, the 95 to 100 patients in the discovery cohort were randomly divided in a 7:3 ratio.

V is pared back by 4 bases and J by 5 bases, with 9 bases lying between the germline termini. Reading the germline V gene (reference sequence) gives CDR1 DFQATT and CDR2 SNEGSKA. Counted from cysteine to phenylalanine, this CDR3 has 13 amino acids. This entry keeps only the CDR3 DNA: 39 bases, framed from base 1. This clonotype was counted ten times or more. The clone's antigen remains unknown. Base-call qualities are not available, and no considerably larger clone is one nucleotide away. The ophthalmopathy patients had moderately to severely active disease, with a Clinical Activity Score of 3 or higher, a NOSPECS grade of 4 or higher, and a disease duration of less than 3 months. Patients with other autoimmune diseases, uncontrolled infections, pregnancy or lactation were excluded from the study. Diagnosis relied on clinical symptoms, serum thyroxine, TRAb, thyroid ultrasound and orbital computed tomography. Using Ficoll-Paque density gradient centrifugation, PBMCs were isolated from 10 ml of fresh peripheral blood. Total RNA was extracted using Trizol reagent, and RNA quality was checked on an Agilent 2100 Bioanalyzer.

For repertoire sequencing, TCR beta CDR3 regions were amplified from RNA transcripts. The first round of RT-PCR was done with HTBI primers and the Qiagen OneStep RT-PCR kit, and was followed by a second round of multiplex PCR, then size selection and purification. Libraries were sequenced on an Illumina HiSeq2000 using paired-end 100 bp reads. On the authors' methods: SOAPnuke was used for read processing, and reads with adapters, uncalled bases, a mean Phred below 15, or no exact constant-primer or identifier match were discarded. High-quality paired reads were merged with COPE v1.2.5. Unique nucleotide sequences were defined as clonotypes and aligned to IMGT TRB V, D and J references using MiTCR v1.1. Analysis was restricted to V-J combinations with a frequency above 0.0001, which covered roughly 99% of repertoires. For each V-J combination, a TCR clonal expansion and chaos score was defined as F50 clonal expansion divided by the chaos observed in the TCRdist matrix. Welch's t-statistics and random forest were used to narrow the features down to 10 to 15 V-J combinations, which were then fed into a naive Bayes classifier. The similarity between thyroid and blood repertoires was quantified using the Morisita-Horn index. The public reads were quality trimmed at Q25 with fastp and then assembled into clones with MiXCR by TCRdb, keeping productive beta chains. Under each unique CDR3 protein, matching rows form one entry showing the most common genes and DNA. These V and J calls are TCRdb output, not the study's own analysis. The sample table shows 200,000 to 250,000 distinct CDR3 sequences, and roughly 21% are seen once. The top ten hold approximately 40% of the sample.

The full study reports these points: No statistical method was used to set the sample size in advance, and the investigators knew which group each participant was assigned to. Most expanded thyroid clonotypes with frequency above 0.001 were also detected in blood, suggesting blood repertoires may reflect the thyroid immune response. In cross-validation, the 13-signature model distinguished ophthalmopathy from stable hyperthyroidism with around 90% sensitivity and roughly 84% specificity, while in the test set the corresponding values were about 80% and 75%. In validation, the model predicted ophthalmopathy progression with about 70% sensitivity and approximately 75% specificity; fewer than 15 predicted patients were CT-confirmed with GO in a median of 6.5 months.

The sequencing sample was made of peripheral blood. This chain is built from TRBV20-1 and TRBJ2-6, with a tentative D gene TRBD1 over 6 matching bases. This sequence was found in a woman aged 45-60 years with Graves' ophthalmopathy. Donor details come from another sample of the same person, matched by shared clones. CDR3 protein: CSATTGRANVLTF. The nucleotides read TGCAGTGCTACGACAGGAAGGGCCAACGTCCTGACTTTC.